This TCR beta chain was recovered during a study of naive and memory T cell subsets. Study conclusions and caveats: Clonotypes are single alpha or beta chains, not paired receptors.

This clonotype has ten or more counts. Its antigen is not identified. The beta constant-region primer was an equimolar mix of two oligonucleotides covering TRBC1 and TRBC2. TCRdb analysed the UMI-ligation and nested PCR reads with MiXCR anew, one entry per CDR3 protein. The sample has around 90,000 distinct CDR3 sequences; 7% to 7.5% are singletons. The CDR3 is made up of 14 amino acids. V was cut by 6 bases and J by 4 bases, with 13 bases left in between. This chain connects TRBV12-3 or TRBV12-4 to TRBJ1-5; D possibly corresponds to TRBD1 (6 bases). This receptor was taken from a human donor in good health. The material sequenced was central memory CD4+ T cells from blood. CDR3: CASRERQVNQPQHF. The DNA of the CDR3 is TGTGCCAGCAGAGAACGACAGGTTAATCAGCCCCAGCATTTT.